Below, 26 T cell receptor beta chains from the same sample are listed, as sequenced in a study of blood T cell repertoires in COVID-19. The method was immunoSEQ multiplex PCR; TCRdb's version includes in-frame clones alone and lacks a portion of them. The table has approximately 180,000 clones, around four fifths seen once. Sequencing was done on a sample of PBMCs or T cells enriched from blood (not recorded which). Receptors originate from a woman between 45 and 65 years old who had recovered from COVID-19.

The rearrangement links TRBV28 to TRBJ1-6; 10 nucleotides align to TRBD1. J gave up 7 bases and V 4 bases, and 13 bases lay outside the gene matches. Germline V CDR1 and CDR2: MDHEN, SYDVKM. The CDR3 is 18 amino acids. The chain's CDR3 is CASSSPPGQGRGNSPLHF. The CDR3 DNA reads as TGTGCCAGCAGTTCACCCCCGGGACAGGGGAGAGGGAATTCACCCCTCCACTTT.

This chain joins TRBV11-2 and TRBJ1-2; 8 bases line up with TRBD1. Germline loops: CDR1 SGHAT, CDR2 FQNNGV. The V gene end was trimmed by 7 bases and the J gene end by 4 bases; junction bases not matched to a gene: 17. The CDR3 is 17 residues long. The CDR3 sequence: CASNRRGTGQSFYGYTF. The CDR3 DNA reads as TGTGCCAGCAACCGTAGAGGGACAGGACAGTCATTCTATGGCTACACCTTC.

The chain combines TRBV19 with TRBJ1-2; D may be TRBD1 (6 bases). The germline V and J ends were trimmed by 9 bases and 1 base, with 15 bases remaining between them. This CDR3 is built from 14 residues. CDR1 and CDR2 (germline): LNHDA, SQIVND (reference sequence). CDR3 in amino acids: CASRPSDSNYGYTF. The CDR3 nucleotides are TGTGCCAGCAGACCCTCGGACAGTAACTATGGCTACACCTTC.

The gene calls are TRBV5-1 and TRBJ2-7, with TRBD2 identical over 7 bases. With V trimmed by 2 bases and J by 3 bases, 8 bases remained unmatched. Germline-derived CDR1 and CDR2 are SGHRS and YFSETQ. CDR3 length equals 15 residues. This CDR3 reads CASSFMGGSNYEQYF. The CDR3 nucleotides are TGCGCCAGCAGCTTCATGGGCGGGAGCAACTACGAGCAGTACTTC.

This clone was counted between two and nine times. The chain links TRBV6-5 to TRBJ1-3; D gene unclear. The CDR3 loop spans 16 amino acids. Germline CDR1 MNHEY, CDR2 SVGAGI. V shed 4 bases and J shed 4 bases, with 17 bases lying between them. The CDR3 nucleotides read TGTGCCAGCAGTTTTTCACCTGCGTTTCAAGGAAACACCATATATTTT. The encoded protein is CASSFSPAFQGNTIYF.

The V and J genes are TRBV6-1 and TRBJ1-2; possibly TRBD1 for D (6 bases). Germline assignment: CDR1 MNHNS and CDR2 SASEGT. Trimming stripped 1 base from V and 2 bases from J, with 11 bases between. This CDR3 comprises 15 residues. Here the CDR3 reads CASSEGAGANYGYTF. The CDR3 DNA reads TGTGCCAGCAGTGAAGGGGCAGGGGCGAACTATGGCTACACCTTC.

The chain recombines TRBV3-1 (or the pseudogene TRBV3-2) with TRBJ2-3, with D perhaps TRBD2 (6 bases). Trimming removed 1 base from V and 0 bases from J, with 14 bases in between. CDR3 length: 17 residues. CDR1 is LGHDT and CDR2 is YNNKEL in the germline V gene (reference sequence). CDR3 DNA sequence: TGTGCCAGCAGCCAAGTTCGGATGAGCGGGAGCACAGATACGCAGTATTTT. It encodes CASSQVRMSGSTDTQYF.

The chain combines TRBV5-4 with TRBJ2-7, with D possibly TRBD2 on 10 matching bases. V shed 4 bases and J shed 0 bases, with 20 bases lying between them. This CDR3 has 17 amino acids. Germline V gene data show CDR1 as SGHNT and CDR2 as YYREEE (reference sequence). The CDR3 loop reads CASSTGGASGSSYEQYF. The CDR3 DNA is TGTGCCAGCAGCACAGGGGGCGCTAGCGGGAGCTCCTACGAGCAGTACTTC.

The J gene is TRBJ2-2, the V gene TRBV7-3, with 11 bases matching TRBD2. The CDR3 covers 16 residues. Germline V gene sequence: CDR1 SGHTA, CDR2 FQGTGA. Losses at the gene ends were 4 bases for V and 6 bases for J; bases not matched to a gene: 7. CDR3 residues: CASSSSSGRRPGELFF. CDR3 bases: TGTGCCAGCAGCTCCTCTAGCGGGAGGCGGCCCGGGGAGCTGTTTTTT. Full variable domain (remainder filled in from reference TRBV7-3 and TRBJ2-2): GAGVSQTPSNKVTEKGKYVELRCDPISGHTALYWYRQSLGQGPEFLIYFQGTGAADDSGLPNDRFFAVRPEGSVSTLKIQRTERGDSAVYLCASSSSSGRRPGELFFGEGSRLTVL.

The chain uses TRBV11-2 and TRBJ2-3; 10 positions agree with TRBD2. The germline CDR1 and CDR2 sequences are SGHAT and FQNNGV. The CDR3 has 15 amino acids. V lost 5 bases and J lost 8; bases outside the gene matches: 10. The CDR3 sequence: CASSTTPRTSGTQYF. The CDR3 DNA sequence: TGTGCCAGCAGCACCACCCCTAGGACTAGCGGTACGCAGTATTTT.

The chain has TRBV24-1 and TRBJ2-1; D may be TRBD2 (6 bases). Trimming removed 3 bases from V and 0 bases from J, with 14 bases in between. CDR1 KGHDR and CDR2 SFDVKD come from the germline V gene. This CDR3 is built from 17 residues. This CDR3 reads CATSDPKRAGSYNEQFF. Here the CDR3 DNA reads TGTGCCACCAGTGATCCAAAAAGAGCGGGCTCCTACAATGAGCAGTTCTTC.

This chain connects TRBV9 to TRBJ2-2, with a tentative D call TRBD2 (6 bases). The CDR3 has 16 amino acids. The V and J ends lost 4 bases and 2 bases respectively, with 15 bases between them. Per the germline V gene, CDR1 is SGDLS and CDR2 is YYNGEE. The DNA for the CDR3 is TGTGCCAGCAGCATTTCGGGACTTACCAACACCGGGGAGCTGTTTTTT. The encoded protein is CASSISGLTNTGELFF.

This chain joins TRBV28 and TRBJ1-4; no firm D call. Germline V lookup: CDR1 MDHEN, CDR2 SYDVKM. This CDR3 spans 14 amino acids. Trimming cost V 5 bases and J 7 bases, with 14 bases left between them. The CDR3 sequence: CASSPLAAGEKLFF. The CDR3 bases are TGTGCCAGCAGTCCCTTGGCGGCGGGTGAAAAACTGTTTTTT.

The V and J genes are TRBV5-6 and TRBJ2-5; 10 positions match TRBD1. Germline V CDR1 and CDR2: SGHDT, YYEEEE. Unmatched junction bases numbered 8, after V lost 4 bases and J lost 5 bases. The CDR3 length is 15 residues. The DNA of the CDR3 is TGTGCCAGCAGCCTTCGGACAGGGGGATTCGAGACCCAGTACTTC. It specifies CASSLRTGGFETQYF.

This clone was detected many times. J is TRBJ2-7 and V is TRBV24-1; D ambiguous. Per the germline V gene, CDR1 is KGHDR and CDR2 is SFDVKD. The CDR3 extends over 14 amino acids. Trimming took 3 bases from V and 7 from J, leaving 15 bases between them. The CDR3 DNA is TGTGCCACCAGTGATGGGCAGCCCTTTGGGGAGCAGTACTTC. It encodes CATSDGQPFGEQYF.

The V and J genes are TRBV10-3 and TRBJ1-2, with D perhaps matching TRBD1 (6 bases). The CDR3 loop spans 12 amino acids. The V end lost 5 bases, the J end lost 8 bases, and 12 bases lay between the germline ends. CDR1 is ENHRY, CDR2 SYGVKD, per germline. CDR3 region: CAISPQGKGYTF. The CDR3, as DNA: TGTGCCATCAGTCCACAGGGTAAGGGCTACACCTTC.

CDR3 loop: CSAASRTDGAGELFF. The CDR3 DNA reads as TGCAGCGCTGCCAGTAGGACAGACGGCGCCGGGGAGCTGTTTTTT. J is TRBJ2-2 and V is TRBV29-1; maybe TRBD1 (6 bases). Germline V lookup: CDR1 SQVTM, CDR2 ANQGSEA. The CDR3 loop spans 15 amino acids. The V end was cut by 7 bases, the J end by 6 bases, with 21 bases between.

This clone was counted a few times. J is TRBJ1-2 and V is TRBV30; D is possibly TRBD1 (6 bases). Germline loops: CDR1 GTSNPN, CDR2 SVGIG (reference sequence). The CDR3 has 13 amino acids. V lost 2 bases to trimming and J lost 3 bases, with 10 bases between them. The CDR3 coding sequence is TGTGCCTGGAGTTCGGGGGGGCACTATGGCTACACCTTC. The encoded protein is CAWSSGGHYGYTF.

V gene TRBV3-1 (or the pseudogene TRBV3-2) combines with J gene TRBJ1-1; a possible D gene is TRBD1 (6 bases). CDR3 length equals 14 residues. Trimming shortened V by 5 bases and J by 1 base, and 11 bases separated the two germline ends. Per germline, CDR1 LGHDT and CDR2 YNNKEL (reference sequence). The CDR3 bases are TGTGCCAGCAGCTGGTACAGGGAGAACACTGAAGCTTTCTTT. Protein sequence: CASSWYRENTEAFF.

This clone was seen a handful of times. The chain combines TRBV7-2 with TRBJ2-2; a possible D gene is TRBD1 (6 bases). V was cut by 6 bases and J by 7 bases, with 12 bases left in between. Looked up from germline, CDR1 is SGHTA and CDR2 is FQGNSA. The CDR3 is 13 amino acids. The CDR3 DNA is TGTGCCAGCAGTGAGCAGGGGATCGGGGAGCTGTTTTTT. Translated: CASSEQGIGELFF.

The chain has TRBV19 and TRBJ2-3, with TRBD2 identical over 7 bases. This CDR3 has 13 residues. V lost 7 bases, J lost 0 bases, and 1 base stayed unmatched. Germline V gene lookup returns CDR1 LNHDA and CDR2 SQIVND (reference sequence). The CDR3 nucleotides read TGTGCCAGTAACGGGGGGAGCACAGATACGCAGTATTTT. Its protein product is CASNGGSTDTQYF.

The CDR3 DNA is TGTGCCTGGACCATAGGACATGCCGGAAAAGCTTTCTTT. Translating gives CAWTIGHAGKAFF. The chain links TRBV30 to TRBJ1-1; TRBD1 is a possible D gene (5 bases). The V gene's germline CDR1 is GTSNPN and CDR2 SVGIG (reference sequence). Trimming cost V 4 bases and J 9 bases, with 18 bases left between them. The CDR3 is 13 amino acids.

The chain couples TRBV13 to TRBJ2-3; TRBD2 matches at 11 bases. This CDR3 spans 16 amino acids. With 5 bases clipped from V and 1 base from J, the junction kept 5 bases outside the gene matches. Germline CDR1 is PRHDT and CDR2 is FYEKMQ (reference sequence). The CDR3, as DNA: TGTGCCAGCAGCCCGCCACTAGCGGGGGGCACAGATACGCAGTATTTT. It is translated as CASSPPLAGGTDTQYF. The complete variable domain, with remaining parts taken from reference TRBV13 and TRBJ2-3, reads AAGVIQSPRHLIKEKRETATLKCYPIPRHDTVYWYQQGPGQDPQFLISFYEKMQSDKGSIPDRFSAQQFSDYHSELNMSSLELGDSALYFCASSPPLAGGTDTQYFGPGTRLTVL.

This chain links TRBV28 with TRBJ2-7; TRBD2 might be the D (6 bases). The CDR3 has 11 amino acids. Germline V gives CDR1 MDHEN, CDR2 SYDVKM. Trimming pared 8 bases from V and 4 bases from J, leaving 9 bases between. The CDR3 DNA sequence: TGTGCCAGCGGGAGGCAGTACGAGCAGTACTTC. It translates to CASGRQYEQYF.

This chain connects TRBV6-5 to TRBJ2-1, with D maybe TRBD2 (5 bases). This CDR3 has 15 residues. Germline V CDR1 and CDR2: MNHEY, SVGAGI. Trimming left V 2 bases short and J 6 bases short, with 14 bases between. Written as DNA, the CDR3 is TGTGCCAGCAGTTACGGGGTCGGGGAAGGCAATGAGCAGTTCTTC. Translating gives CASSYGVGEGNEQFF.

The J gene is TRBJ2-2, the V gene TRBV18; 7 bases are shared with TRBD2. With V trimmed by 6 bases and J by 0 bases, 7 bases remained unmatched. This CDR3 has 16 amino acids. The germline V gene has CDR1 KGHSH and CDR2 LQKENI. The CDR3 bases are TGTGCCAGCTCCGCCAACGGGGGGTCGAACACCGGGGAGCTGTTTTTT. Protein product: CASSANGGSNTGELFF.